These 19 T cell receptor beta chains were all obtained from the same sample, sequenced in a study of T cell responses to AZD1222 COVID-19 vaccine (dated by TCRdb to the early 2020s). Read against the paper, the sample's time point label means: baseline before first vaccination. The library was produced with the immunoSEQ multiplex PCR assay. Entries here come from immuneACCESS through TCRdb and include only in-frame sequences with V and J called. Some clones fail to appear in such tables; in the studies checked, an unresolved V gene covers under half of the shortfall, and the cause of the remainder is unknown. The sample table shows some 150,000 clones, and about 93% are seen once. Approximately 2% of the sample comes from the top ten. This material consisted of peripheral blood, taken on day 0 of AZD1222 vaccination. Every receptor here comes from an adult in good health.

The genes are TRBV10-1 and TRBJ1-1; D might be TRBD1 (5 bases). The V end lost 5 bases, the J end lost 5 bases, and 12 bases lay between the germline ends. The CDR3 totals 13 residues. Germline V gene sequence: CDR1 WNHNN, CDR2 SYGVQD (reference sequence). The CDR3 is CASSSGPGTEAFF. DNA of the CDR3: TGCGCCAGCAGTTCAGGGCCGGGGACTGAAGCTTTCTTT.

The chain couples TRBV5-1 to TRBJ1-3, with D maybe TRBD1 (5 bases). Germline CDR1 and CDR2: SGHRS and YFSETQ. Trimming removed 2 bases at V and 4 bases at J, with 10 bases between. This CDR3 is 14 amino acids long. The CDR3 DNA is TGCGCCAGCAGCTTCTCTGGGGACGGAAACACCATATATTTT. It translates to CASSFSGDGNTIYF.

The V and J genes are TRBV9 and TRBJ2-1, with a tentative D call TRBD2 (5 bases). The length of the CDR3 is 18 residues. Germline V gene sequence: CDR1 SGDLS, CDR2 YYNGEE. V was shortened by 4 bases and J by 3 bases, with 23 bases between the two germline ends. CDR3 DNA sequence: TGTGCCAGCAGCCTAGGCCAAGCGGCTCTAGTCCGCTACAATGAGCAGTTCTTC. Protein product: CASSLGQAALVRYNEQFF.

This chain links TRBV27 with TRBJ1-1; 8 positions agree with TRBD1. The CDR3 length is 12 residues. Per germline, CDR1 MNHEY and CDR2 SMNVEV (reference sequence). The V segment lost 8 bases and the J segment 10 bases; nucleotides outside the gene matches: 9. In nucleotides, the CDR3 is TGTGCCAGCTTCGGACAGGGATTGGTAGCTTTCTTT. This sequence encodes CASFGQGLVAFF.

The chain is built from TRBV30 and TRBJ2-2; 11 bases match TRBD2. The V gene's germline CDR1 is GTSNPN and CDR2 SVGIG (reference sequence). The CDR3 is 14 amino acids. V lost 2 bases, J lost 8 bases, and 4 bases stayed unmatched. CDR3 protein: CAWSPGLAGGELFF. The CDR3 DNA reads TGTGCCTGGAGTCCCGGACTAGCGGGTGGGGAGCTGTTTTTT.

For this clone: Within the sample, other DNA sequences also encode this same CDR3. V and J are TRBV18 and TRBJ1-4; 9 nucleotides align to TRBD1. V dropped 3 bases and J dropped 5; count of bases not matched to a gene: 4. This CDR3 comprises 15 residues. Germline-derived CDR1 and CDR2 are KGHSH and LQKENI. In nucleotides, the CDR3 is TGTGCCAGCTCACCGTCGACAGGGGGGAATGAAAAACTGTTTTTT. It translates to CASSPSTGGNEKLFF. The full variable domain, in which reference TRBV18 and TRBJ1-4 provide the parts outside the CDR3, is NAGVMQNPRHLVRRRGQEARLRCSPMKGHSHVYWYRQLPEEGLKFMVYLQKENIIDESGMPKERFSAEFPKEGPSILRIQQVVRGDSAAYFCASSPSTGGNEKLFFGSGTQLSVL.

V and J are TRBV4-1 and TRBJ2-7, with TRBD2 matching over 9 bases. In germline, CDR1 is MGHRA, CDR2 YSYEKL. The CDR3 sequence is 17 residues long. V lost 1 base and J lost 3; bases outside the gene matches: 10. The DNA for the CDR3 is TGCGCCAGCAGCCAAGTAGAATACCTAGCGGGAATCTACGAGCAGTACTTC. It translates to CASSQVEYLAGIYEQYF.

The V call is TRBV15, the J call TRBJ2-5; 8 bases map to TRBD1. Germline CDR1 LNHNV, CDR2 YYDKDF (reference sequence). The CDR3 runs to 15 residues. Losses at the gene ends were 4 bases for V and 4 bases for J; bases not matched to a gene: 8. The CDR3 is CATSIYRGSGETQYF. CDR3 nucleotides: TGTGCCACCAGCATTTACAGGGGGTCGGGAGAGACCCAGTACTTC.

V usage is TRBV2 and J usage is TRBJ1-1, with TRBD1 as a possible D gene (5 bases). CDR3 length: 11 amino acids. V dropped 7 bases and J dropped 5 bases, with 8 bases sitting between them. The germline V gene encodes CDR1 SNHLY and CDR2 FYNNEI. As DNA, the CDR3 is TGTGCCAGCACAAAGGGGACTGAAGCTTTCTTT. It encodes CASTKGTEAFF.

The V and J genes are TRBV7-8 and TRBJ1-4; D unclear. Between the trimmed V and J ends, which lost 5 bases and 3 bases, there was a span of 13 bases. This CDR3 is built from 15 residues. Germline loops: CDR1 SGHVS, CDR2 FQNEAQ. The CDR3 DNA reads TGTGCCAGCAGCCTGACCCGGTTTTCTAATGAAAAACTGTTTTTT. This sequence encodes CASSLTRFSNEKLFF.

The chain is built from TRBV5-1 and TRBJ1-2, with 7 bases matching TRBD1. This CDR3 contains 13 residues. From germline, CDR1 is SGHRS and CDR2 YFSETQ. J gave up 8 bases and V 4 bases, and 8 bases lay outside the gene matches. The CDR3 sequence: CASSPGTDGGYTF. The CDR3 DNA reads as TGCGCCAGCAGCCCCGGGACAGATGGGGGCTACACCTTC.

CDR3 DNA sequence: TGTGCCAGCAGCCTATCTAGCTCCGGGGAGCTGTTTTTT. The encoded protein is CASSLSSSGELFF. This chain joins TRBV9 and TRBJ2-2; weak D call: TRBD2 (5 bases). The V gene's germline CDR1 is SGDLS and CDR2 YYNGEE. The CDR3 is 13 amino acids. V gave up 4 bases and J gave up 6 bases, with 10 bases separating them. The whole variable domain, remainder taken from reference TRBV9 and TRBJ2-2, is DSGVTQTPKHLITATGQRVTLRCSPRSGDLSVYWYQQSLDQGLQFLIQYYNGEERAKGNILERFSAQQFPDLHSELNLSSLELGDSALYFCASSLSSSGELFFGEGSRLTVL.

This sequence joins TRBV19 and TRBJ1-2, with TRBD1 matching over 8 bases. J gave up 0 bases and V 5 bases, and 5 bases lay outside the gene matches. CDR3 length equals 15 residues. Germline lookup yields CDR1 LNHDA and CDR2 SQIVND (reference sequence). CDR3 region: CASSSTGGTNYGYTF. The DNA for the CDR3 is TGTGCCAGTAGTTCCACAGGGGGAACTAACTATGGCTACACCTTC.

In its sample, this clone was seen many times. The CDR3 reads CASSLHPIYNSPLHF. DNA for the CDR3: TGTGCCAGCAGCCTCCACCCTATATATAATTCACCCCTCCACTTT. The J gene is TRBJ1-6, the V gene TRBV6-6, with D uncertain. This CDR3 contains 15 residues. The ends were cut back, 6 bases at V and 4 bases at J, with 13 bases in the middle. Germline V gene lookup returns CDR1 MNHNY and CDR2 SVGAGI (reference sequence).

The chain has TRBV3-1 (or the pseudogene TRBV3-2) and TRBJ1-1; a weak D match, TRBD1 (5 bases). V was trimmed by 1 base and J by 3 bases, leaving 12 bases between them. CDR1 and CDR2 from the germline V gene are LGHDT and YNNKEL (reference sequence). CDR3 length: 15 amino acids. For the CDR3, the DNA is TGTGCCAGCAGCCAAGGAGGGGCTGGGGACACTGAAGCTTTCTTT. It encodes CASSQGGAGDTEAFF.

This clone has a single count. This sequence joins TRBV7-9 and TRBJ2-5; D remains ambiguous. V lost 2 bases and J lost 2, with 3 bases in between. CDR3 length equals 12 residues. Germline CDR1 and CDR2: SEHNR and FQNEAQ (reference sequence). CDR3 region: CASSLLQETQYF. In nucleotides, the CDR3 is TGTGCCAGCAGCTTATTACAAGAGACCCAGTACTTC.

The chain is built from TRBV28 and TRBJ2-1, with D tentatively TRBD2 (6 bases). Germline V gives CDR1 MDHEN, CDR2 SYDVKM. The length of the CDR3 is 13 residues. V shed 3 bases and J shed 12 bases, with 15 bases lying between them. The CDR3 DNA sequence: TGTGCCAGCAGTTTCCGGACGGGACTGGGGCAGTTCTTC. This gives the protein CASSFRTGLGQFF.

The V and J genes are TRBV18 and TRBJ2-1; 10 bases line up with TRBD1. Germline V gene lookup returns CDR1 KGHSH and CDR2 LQKENI. V was clipped by 4 bases and J by 5 bases; unmatched bases: 8. The CDR3 has 16 residues. CDR3 amino acids: CASSLRQGAGDNEQFF. In nucleotides, the CDR3 is TGTGCCAGCTCACTCCGACAGGGGGCTGGGGACAATGAGCAGTTCTTC.

The rearrangement joins TRBV27 to TRBJ2-2; 11 nucleotides line up with TRBD1. CDR1 and CDR2 (germline): MNHEY, SMNVEV (reference sequence). CDR3 length equals 15 residues. Trimming cost V 4 bases and J 7 bases; bases outside gene matches: 5. CDR3 residues: CASSSGTGGGGELFF. The CDR3 nucleotides are TGTGCCAGCAGTTCCGGGACAGGGGGAGGCGGGGAGCTGTTTTTT.